The following is a T cell receptor (beta chain) sequence with its context. The antigen is unknown. The data derive from a study of T-cell memory formation after mild COVID-19. Background on the study: TCR clusters largely stayed donor specific. Findings of the study overall: CD4+ bias marked clones expanding day 15 to 37, unlike balanced contracting clones.

TCRdb fed the 5' RACE reads into MiXCR, producing one record per CDR3 protein. Of about 250,000 distinct CDR3 sequences in the sample, less than 20% were seen once. V shed 1 base and J 11 bases; nucleotides not matched to a gene: 16. CDR1 is SGHDN and CDR2 is FVKESK in the germline V gene. CDR3 size: 17 residues. Sequencing input: PBMCs or a T cell subset sorted from them (not recorded which). The clonotype originates from a man aged 18 to 29 who had mild COVID-19 (a few samples of this study predate the infection). Cell type and time point are not known. The genes are TRBV14 and TRBJ1-1; TRBD1 aligns across 10 bases. In nucleotides, the CDR3 is TGTGCCAGCAGCCAAGCGATTGGGACAGGGGATCATTTTAGGGCTTTCTTT. The encoded protein is CASSQAIGTGDHFRAFF.